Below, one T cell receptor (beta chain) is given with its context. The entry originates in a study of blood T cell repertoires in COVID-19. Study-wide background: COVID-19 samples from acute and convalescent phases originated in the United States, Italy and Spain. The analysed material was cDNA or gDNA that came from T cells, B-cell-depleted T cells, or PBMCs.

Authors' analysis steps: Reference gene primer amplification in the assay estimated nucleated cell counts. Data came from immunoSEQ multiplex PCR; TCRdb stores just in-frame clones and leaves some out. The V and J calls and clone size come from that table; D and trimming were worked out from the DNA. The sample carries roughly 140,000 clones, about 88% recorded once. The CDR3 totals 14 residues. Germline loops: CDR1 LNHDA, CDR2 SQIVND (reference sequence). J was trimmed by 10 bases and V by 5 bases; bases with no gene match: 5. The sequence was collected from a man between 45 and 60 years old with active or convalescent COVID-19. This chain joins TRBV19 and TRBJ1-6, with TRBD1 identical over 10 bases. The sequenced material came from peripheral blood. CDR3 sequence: CASSGQGEGSPLHF. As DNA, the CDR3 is TGTGCCAGTAGTGGACAGGGGGAAGGATCACCCCTCCACTTT.